This T cell receptor (beta chain) was recorded in a study of T cell repertoires in cytomegalovirus infection. The CDR3 consists of 15 residues. V was pared by 3 bases and J by 8 bases, with 8 bases of the junction left unmatched. The germline gives CDR1 SGHDN, CDR2 FVKESK. MiXCR, applied by TCRdb to the reads, yields one record per CDR3 protein. The sample lists tens of thousands of distinct CDR3 sequences, about 23% occurring once. Concerning this clonotype itself: Its antigen is still unknown.

This chain joins TRBV14 and TRBJ1-4, with 8 bases fitting TRBD1. The sequence was obtained from a human donor in good health (CMV status not recorded). Some clones in this sample may be carry-over from other donors' samples. The sequenced material came from PBMCs, sequenced either directly or after in vitro stimulation (not recorded which). CDR3 nucleotide sequence: TGTGCCAGCAGCCATTGGAAACAGGGGGAGGAAAAACTGTTTTTT. Amino acids: CASSHWKQGEEKLFF.